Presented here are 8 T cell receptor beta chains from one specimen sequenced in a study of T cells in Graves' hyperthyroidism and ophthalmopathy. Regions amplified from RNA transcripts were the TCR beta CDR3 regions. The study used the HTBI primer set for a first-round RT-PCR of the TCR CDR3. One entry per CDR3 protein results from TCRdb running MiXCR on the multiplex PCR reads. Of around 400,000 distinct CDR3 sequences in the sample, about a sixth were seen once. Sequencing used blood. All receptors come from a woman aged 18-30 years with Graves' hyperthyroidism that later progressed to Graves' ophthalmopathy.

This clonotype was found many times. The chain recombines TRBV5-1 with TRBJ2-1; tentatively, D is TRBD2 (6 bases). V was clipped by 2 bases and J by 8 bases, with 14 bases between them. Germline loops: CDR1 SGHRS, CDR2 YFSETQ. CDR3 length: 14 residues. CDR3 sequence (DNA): TGCGCCAGCAGCTTCCAACTAGCTGGCGATGAGCAGTTCTTC. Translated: CASSFQLAGDEQFF.

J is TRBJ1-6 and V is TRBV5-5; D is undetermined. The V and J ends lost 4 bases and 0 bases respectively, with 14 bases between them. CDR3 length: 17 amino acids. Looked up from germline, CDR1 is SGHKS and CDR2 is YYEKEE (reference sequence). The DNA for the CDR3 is TGTGCCAGCAGCGCGGGCCCGAGGAGCTCCTATAATTCACCCCTCCACTTT. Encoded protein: CASSAGPRSSYNSPLHF.

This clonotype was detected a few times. The CDR3 region has the DNA TGTGCCACCAGTGACACGACAGCTTACAATGAGCAGTTCTTC. Translation gives CATSDTTAYNEQFF. The gene calls are TRBV24-1 and TRBJ2-1; possible D gene TRBD1, 5 bases. The CDR3 extends over 14 amino acids. Trimming removed 4 bases from V and 4 bases from J, with 10 bases in between. Germline V gene data show CDR1 as KGHDR and CDR2 as SFDVKD.

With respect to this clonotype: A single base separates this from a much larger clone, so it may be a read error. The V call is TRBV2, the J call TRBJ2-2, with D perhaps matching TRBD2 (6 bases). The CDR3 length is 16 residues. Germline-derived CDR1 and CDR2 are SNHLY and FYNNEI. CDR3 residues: CASSESRQGLTGELSF. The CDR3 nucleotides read TGTGCCAGCAGTGAATCTCGGCAGGGACTCACCGGGGAGCTGTCTTTT.

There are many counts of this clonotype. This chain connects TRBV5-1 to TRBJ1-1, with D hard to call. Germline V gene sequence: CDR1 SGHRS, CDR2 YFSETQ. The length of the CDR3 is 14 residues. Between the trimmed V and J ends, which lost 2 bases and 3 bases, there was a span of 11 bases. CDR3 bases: TGCGCCAGCAGCTTTCGCTTGAGGGACACTGAAGCTTTCTTT. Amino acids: CASSFRLRDTEAFF.

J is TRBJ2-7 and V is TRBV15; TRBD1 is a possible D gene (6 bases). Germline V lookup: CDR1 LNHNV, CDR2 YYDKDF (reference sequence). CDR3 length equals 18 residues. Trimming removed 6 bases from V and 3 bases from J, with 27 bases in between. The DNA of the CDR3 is TGTGCCACCAGTCCTACCGCGTACAGGGTAACACGGGACTACGAGCAGTACTTC. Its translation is CATSPTAYRVTRDYEQYF. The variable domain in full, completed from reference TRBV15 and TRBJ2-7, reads DAMVIQNPRYQVTQFGKPVTLSCSQTLNHNVMYWYQQKSSQAPKLLFHYYDKDFNNEADTPDNFQSRRPNTSFCFLDIRSPGLGDTAMYLCATSPTAYRVTRDYEQYFGPGTRLTVT.

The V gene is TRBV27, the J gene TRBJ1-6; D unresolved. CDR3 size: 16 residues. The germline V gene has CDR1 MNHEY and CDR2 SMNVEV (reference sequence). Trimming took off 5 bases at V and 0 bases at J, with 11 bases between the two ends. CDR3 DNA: TGTGCCAGCAGTATAGCTGCTAGCTCCTATAATTCACCCCTCCACTTT. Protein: CASSIAASSYNSPLHF.

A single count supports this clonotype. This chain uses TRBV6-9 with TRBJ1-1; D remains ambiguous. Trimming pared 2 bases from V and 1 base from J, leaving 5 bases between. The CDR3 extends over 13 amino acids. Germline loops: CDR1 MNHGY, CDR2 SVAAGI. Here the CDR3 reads CASSYLENTEAFF. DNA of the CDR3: TGTGCCAGCAGTTATCTGGAGAACACTGAAGCTTTCTTT.